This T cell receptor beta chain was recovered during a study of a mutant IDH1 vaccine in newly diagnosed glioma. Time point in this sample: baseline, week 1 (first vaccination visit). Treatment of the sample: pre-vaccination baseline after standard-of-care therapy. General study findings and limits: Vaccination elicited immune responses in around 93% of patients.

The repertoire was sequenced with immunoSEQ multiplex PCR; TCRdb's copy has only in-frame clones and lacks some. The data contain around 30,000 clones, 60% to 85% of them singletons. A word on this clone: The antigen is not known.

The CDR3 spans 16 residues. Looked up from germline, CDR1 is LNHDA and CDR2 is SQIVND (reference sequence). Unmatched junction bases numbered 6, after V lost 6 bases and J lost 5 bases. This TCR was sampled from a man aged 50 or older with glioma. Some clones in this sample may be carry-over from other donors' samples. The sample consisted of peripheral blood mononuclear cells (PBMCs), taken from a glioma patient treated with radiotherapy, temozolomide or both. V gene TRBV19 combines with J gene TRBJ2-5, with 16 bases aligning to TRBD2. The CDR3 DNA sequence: TGTGCCAGTAGGAAGGGACTAGCGGGAGGGTCGGAGACCCAGTACTTC. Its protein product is CASRKGLAGGSETQYF.